The sequence of this T cell receptor (beta chain) was determined in a study of prognosis after radiotherapy for stage I lung cancer. Study summary: Radiotherapy was SBRT in 3 to 5 fractions with a biologically effective dose of at least 100 Gy.

V lost 7 bases and J 3 bases, leaving 16 bases between the germline ends. This CDR3 contains 15 residues. Peripheral blood samples of approximately 6 milliliters were drawn at each of two time points. The study amplified the TCR beta CDR3 region from genomic DNA. This amplification was carried out by two rounds of multiplex PCR. Every TRBV and TRBJ gene had its own specific primer in first-round PCR. TCRdb ran MiXCR on the multiplex PCR reads and lists one entry per CDR3 protein. Seen here are about 12,000 distinct CDR3 sequences, roughly 54% observed once, and the top ten hold 20% to 25%. This TCR derives from a donor aged 50 or older with non-small cell lung cancer. The chain has TRBV12-3 or TRBV12-4 and TRBJ1-3, with unresolved D. This material consisted of PBMCs, taken before or after stereotactic body radiation therapy (not recorded which). This chain's CDR3 is CASTLLPGGGNTIYF. In DNA form, the CDR3 reads TGTGCCAGCACTCTATTGCCGGGCGGTGGAAACACCATATATTTT.